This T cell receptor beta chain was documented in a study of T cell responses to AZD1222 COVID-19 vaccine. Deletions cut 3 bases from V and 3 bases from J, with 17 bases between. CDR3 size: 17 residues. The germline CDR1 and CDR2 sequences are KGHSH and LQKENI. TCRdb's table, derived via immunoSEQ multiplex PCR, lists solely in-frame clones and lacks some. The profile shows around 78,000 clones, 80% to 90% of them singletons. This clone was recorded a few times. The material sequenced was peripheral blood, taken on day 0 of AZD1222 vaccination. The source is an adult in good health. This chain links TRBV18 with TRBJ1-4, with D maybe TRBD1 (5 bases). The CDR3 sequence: CASSPANLGAANEKLFF. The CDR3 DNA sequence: TGTGCCAGCTCACCTGCGAACCTAGGGGCAGCTAATGAAAAACTGTTTTTT.